A selection of T cell receptor beta chains follows, all from one sample in a study of T cells after yellow fever vaccination. Each CDR3 protein is one row after TCRdb ran MiXCR on the 5' RACE reads. This sample carries tens of thousands of distinct CDR3 sequences, almost 8% of them seen once, and the ten largest clones take roughly two fifths. The starting material was CD8+ T cells sorted from PBMCs, obtained on the day of the yellow fever booster vaccination. Receptors were obtained from a man younger than 45 who received the YFV17D yellow fever vaccine. The CDR3 runs from the conserved cysteine through the conserved F or W. A D gene is named only where the DNA matches it firmly. Size values are once, few and many counts, or a class for expanded clones, and some rows have none.

clone size | J gene | V gene | D gene | CDR3 DNA | CDR3 protein
many | TRBJ1-5 | TRBV12-3/TRBV12-4 | . | TGTGCCAGCAGTTTAGCGGCGACAGTCCAGCCCCAGCATTTT | CASSLAATVQPQHF
. | TRBJ2-2 | TRBV20-1 | . | TGCAGTGCAAAGGGACAATACACCGGGGAGCTGTTTTTT | CSAKGQYTGELFF
few | TRBJ2-7 | TRBV11-2 | . | TGTGCCAGCAGCTTTTCTGGGGAGCCGCTTCCCTACGAGCAGTACTTC | CASSFSGEPLPYEQYF
. | TRBJ2-7 | TRBV5-8 | . | TGTGCCAGCAGCTTGTGGCAGGGACTCTCCTACGAGCAGTACTTC | CASSLWQGLSYEQYF
. | TRBJ1-1 | TRBV5-1 | TRBD1 | TGCGCCAGCACCGGAGAGGGGGCCACTGAAGCTTTCTTT | CASTGEGATEAFF
many | TRBJ2-1 | TRBV29-1 | . | TGCAGCGTTGAAGATGTAGATGATGAGCAGTTCTTC | CSVEDVDDEQFF
. | TRBJ2-7 | TRBV7-9 | . | TGTGCCAGCAGCTCAACCCACGAGCAGTACTTC | CASSSTHEQYF
few | TRBJ2-1 | TRBV27 | . | TGTGCCAGCAGTCCTTTATTAGCGGAACGGTTTAGGGATGAGCAGTTCTTC | CASSPLLAERFRDEQFF
few | TRBJ1-5 | TRBV20-1 | . | TGCAGTGCTGAACAGGGAAATCAGCCCCAGCATTTT | CSAEQGNQPQHF
many | TRBJ2-7 | TRBV20-1 | . | TGCAGTGCTAGCTTGGGCTCCTACGAGCAGTACTTC | CSASLGSYEQYF
. | TRBJ1-2 | TRBV11-2 | TRBD1 | TGTGCCAGCAGCGTGACAGGGGGGCCATATGGCTACACCTTC | CASSVTGGPYGYTF
. | TRBJ2-5 | TRBV6-1 | . | TGTGCCAGCAGTCATCAGCCCCTGGAGACCCAGTACTTC | CASSHQPLETQYF
. | TRBJ2-1 | TRBV20-1 | . | TGCAGTGCTAGTGGGCCTGAAAGGGGTTACAATGAGCAGTTCTTC | CSASGPERGYNEQFF
. | TRBJ1-5 | TRBV10-2 | TRBD1 | TGCGCCAGCAGCTGGGGACAGGGGGGCAATCAGCCCCAGCATTTT | CASSWGQGGNQPQHF
many | TRBJ2-7 | TRBV4-3 | TRBD1 | TGCGCCAGCAGCCAAGACGGGACAGAACCCTACGAGCAGTACTTC | CASSQDGTEPYEQYF
few | TRBJ1-2 | TRBV7-9 | . | TGTGCCAGCAGCTCCCAAGATGGCTACACCTTC | CASSSQDGYTF
. | TRBJ2-3 | TRBV7-2 | . | TGTGCCAGCAGCCCTCTGGTGGCAACCCGCACAGATACGCAGTATTTT | CASSPLVATRTDTQYF
. | TRBJ2-1 | TRBV27 | . | TGTGCCAGCAGTTTATTCGGCGGGATGGATGAGCAGTTCTTC | CASSLFGGMDEQFF
. | TRBJ1-5 | TRBV30 | . | TGTGCCTGGAGTGTAACGGCGGGGCAGCCCCAGCATTTT | CAWSVTAGQPQHF
. | TRBJ2-1 | TRBV10-3 | TRBD2 | TGTGCCATCAGTCCACTAGCGGGAGGGTCCTACAATGAGCAGTTCTTC | CAISPLAGGSYNEQFF
few | TRBJ2-1 | TRBV4-3 | TRBD2 | TGCGCCAGCAGCTTGCGGGAGGACCCCTACAATGAGCAGTTCTTC | CASSLREDPYNEQFF
few | TRBJ2-3 | TRBV3-1 | . | TGTGCCAGCAGCCATGGATGGAACACAGATACGCAGTATTTT | CASSHGWNTDTQYF
few | TRBJ2-5 | TRBV4-3 | . | TGCGCCAGCAGCCGATCACACGGTGTCGCGGAGACCCAGTACTTC | CASSRSHGVAETQYF
few | TRBJ1-5 | TRBV12-3/TRBV12-4 | . | TGTGCCAGCAGACATGGACATTTCAATCAGCCCCAGCATTTT | CASRHGHFNQPQHF
. | TRBJ2-1 | TRBV5-6 | TRBD2 | TGTGCCAGCAGCTTGGAACTAGCGGGTAGGAATGAGCAGTTCTTC | CASSLELAGRNEQFF
. | TRBJ2-1 | TRBV7-9 | TRBD2 | TGTGCCATCCCCGAGGGAGGGCCCCAGTTCTTC | CAIPEGGPQFF
. | TRBJ2-7 | TRBV4-2 | . | TGTGCCAGCAGCCAGGGTGGGCTCGAGCAGTACTTC | CASSQGGLEQYF
few | TRBJ2-3 | TRBV11-2 | . | TGTGCCAGCAGCTTAATCCTCGGGTCAGATACGCAGTATTTT | CASSLILGSDTQYF
many | TRBJ2-3 | TRBV24-1 | TRBD1 | TGTGCCACCAGCCCAACCGGGACAGGGTATACAGATACGCAGTATTTT | CATSPTGTGYTDTQYF